The T cell receptor (beta chain) under discussion was sequenced for a study of cytomegalovirus exposure and HLA in healthy donors. Study details: Unique TCRs numbering around 80 million, obtained from HLA-typed donors, made up an early data release.

The PCR ran on 60 Vbeta and 13 Jbeta primers. The assay was immunoSEQ multiplex PCR, and TCRdb's table has in-frame clones only and misses some. The table shows fewer than 200,000 clones, with 75% to 80% occurring only once. This clonotype originated in a woman aged 50 to 65 in good health and CMV-seropositive. Input material: PBMCs.

The CDR3 nucleotides are TGTGCCAGTAGTGTACCCCTCTACTGGGGGCAGGGTCAGCCCCAGCATTTT. Its translation is CASSVPLYWGQGQPQHF. The chain joins TRBV19 to TRBJ1-5; D possibly corresponds to TRBD1 (6 bases). From germline, CDR1 is LNHDA and CDR2 SQIVND (reference sequence). The V gene lost 5 bases and the J gene lost 6 bases, with 23 bases spanning the gap. This CDR3 has 17 amino acids.